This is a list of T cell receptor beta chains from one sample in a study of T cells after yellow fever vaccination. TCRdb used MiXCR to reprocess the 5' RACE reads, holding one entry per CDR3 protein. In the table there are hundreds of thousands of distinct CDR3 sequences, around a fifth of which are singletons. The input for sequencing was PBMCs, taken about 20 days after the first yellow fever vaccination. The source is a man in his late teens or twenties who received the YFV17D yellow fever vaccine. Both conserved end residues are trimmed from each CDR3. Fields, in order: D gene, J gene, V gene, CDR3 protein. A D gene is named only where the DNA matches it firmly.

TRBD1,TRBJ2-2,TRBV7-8,ASSFRTGTANTGELF
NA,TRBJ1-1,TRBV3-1,ASSQVGREAF
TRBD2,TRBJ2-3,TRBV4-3,ASSRGRASGKDTQY
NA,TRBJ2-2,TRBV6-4,ASSDGETGELF
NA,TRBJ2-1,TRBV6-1,ATRRSYNEQF
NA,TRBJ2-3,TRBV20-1,SARNTDTQY
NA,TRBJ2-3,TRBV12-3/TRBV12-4,ASIRRGTFMTDTQY
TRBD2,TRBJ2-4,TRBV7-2,ASSLAGTKKNIQY
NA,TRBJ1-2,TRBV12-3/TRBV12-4,ASSPGAGGYT
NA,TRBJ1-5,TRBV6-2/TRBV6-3,ASSSLREGLGPQH
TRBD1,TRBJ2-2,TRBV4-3,ASSQATPGQGSGELF
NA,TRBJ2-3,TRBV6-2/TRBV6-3,ASGSAGKTDTQY
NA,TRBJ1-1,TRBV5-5,ASSFSPPGAF
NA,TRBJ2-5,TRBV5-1,ASSNTVVGETQY
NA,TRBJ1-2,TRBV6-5,ASSFADGGFGGYT
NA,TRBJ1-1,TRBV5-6,ASSLYLKAAF
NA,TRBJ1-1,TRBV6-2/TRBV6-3,ASSEADTEAF
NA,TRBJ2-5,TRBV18,ASQGTGRLQETQY
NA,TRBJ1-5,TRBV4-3,ASSQDRYSNQPQH
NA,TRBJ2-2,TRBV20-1,SAEKDKAGNTGELF
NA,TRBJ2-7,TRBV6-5,ASSYSFETSYEQY
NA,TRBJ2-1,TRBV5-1,ASSLALDDEQF
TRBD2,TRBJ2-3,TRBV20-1,SARGSGAGDTQY
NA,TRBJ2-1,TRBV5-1,ASSFQTYNEQF
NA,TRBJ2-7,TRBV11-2,ASSSSGTLHYEQY
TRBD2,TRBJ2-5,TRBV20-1,SATQIAGGRETQY
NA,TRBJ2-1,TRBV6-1,ASSEQRVRGYWEF
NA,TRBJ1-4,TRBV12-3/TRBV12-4,ASSPPRGQPYNEKLF
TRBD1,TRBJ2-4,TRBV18,ASSPPTGGKNIQY
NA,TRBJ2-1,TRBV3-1,ASSLDMNNEQF
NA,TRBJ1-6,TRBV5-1,ASSLVGGLGNSPLH